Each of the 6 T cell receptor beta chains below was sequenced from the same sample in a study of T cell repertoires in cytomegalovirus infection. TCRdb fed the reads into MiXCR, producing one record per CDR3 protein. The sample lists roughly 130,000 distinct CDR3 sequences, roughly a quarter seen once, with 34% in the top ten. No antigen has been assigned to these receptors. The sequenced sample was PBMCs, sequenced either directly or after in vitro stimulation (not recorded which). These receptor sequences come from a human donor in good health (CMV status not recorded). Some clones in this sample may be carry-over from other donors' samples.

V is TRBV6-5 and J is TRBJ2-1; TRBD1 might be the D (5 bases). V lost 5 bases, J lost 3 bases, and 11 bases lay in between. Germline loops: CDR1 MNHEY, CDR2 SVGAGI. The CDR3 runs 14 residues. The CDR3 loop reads CASSPDIIYNEQFF. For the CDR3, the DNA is TGTGCCAGCAGTCCGGACATTATCTACAATGAGCAGTTCTTC.

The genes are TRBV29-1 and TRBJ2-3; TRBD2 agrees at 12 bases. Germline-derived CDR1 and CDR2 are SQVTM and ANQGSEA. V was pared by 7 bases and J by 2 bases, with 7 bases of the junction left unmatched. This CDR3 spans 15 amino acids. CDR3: CSAILAGGYTDTQYF. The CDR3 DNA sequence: TGCAGCGCTATACTAGCGGGAGGTTACACAGATACGCAGTATTTT.

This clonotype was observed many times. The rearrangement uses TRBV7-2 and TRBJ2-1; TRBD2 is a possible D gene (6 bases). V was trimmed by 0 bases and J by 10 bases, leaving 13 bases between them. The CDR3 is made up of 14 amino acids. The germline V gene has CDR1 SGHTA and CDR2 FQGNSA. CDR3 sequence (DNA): TGTGCCAGCAGCTTAGCGGGGAGGACCGGCGAGCAGTTCTTC. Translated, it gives CASSLAGRTGEQFF.

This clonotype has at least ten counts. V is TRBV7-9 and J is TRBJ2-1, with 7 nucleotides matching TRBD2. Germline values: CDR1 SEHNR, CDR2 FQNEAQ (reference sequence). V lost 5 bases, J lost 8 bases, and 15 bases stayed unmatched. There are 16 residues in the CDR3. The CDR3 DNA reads TGTGCCAGCAGCAAACTGACTAGCATGCTGGTGGATGAGCAGTTCTTC. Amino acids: CASSKLTSMLVDEQFF. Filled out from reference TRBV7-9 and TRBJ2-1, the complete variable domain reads DTGVSQNPRHKITKRGQNVTFRCDPISEHNRLYWYRQTLGQGPEFLTYFQNEAQLEKSRLLSDRFSAERPKGSFSTLEIQRTEQGDSAMYLCASSKLTSMLVDEQFFGPGTRLTVL.

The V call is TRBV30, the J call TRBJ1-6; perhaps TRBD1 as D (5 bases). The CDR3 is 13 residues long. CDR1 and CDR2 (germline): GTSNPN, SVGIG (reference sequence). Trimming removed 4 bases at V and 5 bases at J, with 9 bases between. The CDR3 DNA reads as TGTGCCTGGACCGGACAAAATAATTCACCCCTCCACTTT. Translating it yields CAWTGQNNSPLHF.

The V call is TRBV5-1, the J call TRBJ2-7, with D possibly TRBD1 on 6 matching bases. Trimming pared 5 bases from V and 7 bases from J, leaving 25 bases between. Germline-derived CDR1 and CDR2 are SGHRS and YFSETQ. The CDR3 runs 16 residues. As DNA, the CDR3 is TGCGCCAGCAGTCCGAGGACAGATCTTCCTACTAAGGAGCAGTACTTC. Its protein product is CASSPRTDLPTKEQYF.